Ten or more counts support the clone carrying this T cell receptor beta chain. Its specificity is not known. These data belong to a study of read filtering for tumor transcriptome and immune sequencing. Study context: 8 patients were R-ISS I, roughly 15 were R-ISS II, more than five were R-ISS III. Study-wide results and limits: Single-read clonotypes: about 81.9% of IR-seq clonotypes (about 4% of reads), about 70% of RNA-seq clonotypes (around 45% of reads). IR-seq and RNA-seq agreed better without single-read clonotypes.

Every patient had bone marrow sampled while the disease was active. This library used about 400 ng RNA and molecular barcoded adaptors spanning alpha/delta and beta/gamma chains. TCRdb redid the calling of the reads with MiXCR, one entry per CDR3 protein. The sample contains about 57,000 distinct CDR3 sequences, 20% to 25% of which appear only once. V was trimmed by 5 bases and J by 1 base, leaving 17 bases between them. The V gene's germline CDR1 is SGHAT and CDR2 FQNNGV. The CDR3 sequence is 17 residues long. This sequence joins TRBV11-2 and TRBJ2-2; D gene ambiguous. Sequenced: a population of CD138-negative cells sorted from bone marrow. This receptor was taken from a donor at least 40 years old with multiple myeloma. The CDR3 region has the DNA TGTGCCAGCAGCCCGTCGACCCTCCCACGGAACACCGGGGAGCTGTTTTTT. This encodes CASSPSTLPRNTGELFF.